What follows are 8 T cell receptor beta chains derived from one specimen sequenced in a study of T cell responses to AZD1222 COVID-19 vaccine (dated by TCRdb to the early 2020s). The sample's time point label, in plain terms: baseline before first vaccination. Libraries were made using the immunoSEQ multiplex PCR assay. As stored in TCRdb, this immuneACCESS dataset retains in-frame rearrangements with V and J assigned. A fraction of the clones does not appear; measured against another copy, unresolved V genes explain less than half of the discrepancy, and the remainder lacks a known reason. Within this sample are around 140,000 clones, with 89% of them counted one time only. Of the sample, under 3.5% falls within the top ten clones. Sequenced material: peripheral blood, taken on day 0 of AZD1222 vaccination. These receptor sequences come from an adult in good health.

This chain joins TRBV7-8 and TRBJ2-5, with TRBD2 as a possible D gene (6 bases). Germline-derived CDR1 and CDR2 are SGHVS and FQNEAQ. CDR3 length: 14 residues. V lost 6 bases to trimming and J lost 5 bases, with 16 bases between them. This chain's CDR3 is CASRSVLAAETQYF. DNA of the CDR3: TGTGCCAGCAGAAGTGTACTAGCAGCGGAGACCCAGTACTTC.

J is TRBJ1-1 and V is TRBV6-4, with 8 bases fitting TRBD1. J lost 1 base, V lost 0 bases, and 7 bases had no gene match. The CDR3 contains 17 residues. Germline assignment: CDR1 MRHNA and CDR2 SNTAGT. The DNA of the CDR3 is TGTGCCAGCAGTGACTCGACCTTTGACAGGGGGAACACTGAAGCTTTCTTT. This encodes CASSDSTFDRGNTEAFF.

The rearrangement joins TRBV20-1 to TRBJ2-7; 7 positions match TRBD1. Germline V lookup: CDR1 DFQATT, CDR2 SNEGSKA (reference sequence). The CDR3 extends over 11 amino acids. V gave up 6 bases and J gave up 6 bases; unmatched junction bases: 5. The CDR3 spells CSAKQGFEQYF. The CDR3 DNA is TGCAGTGCCAAACAGGGGTTCGAGCAGTACTTC.

V is TRBV15 and J is TRBJ1-3, with D possibly TRBD1 on 5 matching bases. The CDR3 covers 16 residues. The germline CDR1 and CDR2 sequences are LNHNV and YYDKDF (reference sequence). Trimming removed 4 bases from V and 0 bases from J, with 13 bases in between. The CDR3 nucleotides are TGTGCCACCAGCATACAGGCAACCCTCTCTGGAAACACCATATATTTT. It translates to CATSIQATLSGNTIYF.

The rearrangement joins TRBV5-1 to TRBJ2-3, with 11 bases matching TRBD2. This CDR3 contains 16 residues. V lost 3 bases to trimming and J lost 4 bases; unmatched junction nucleotides: 7. Germline assignment: CDR1 SGHRS and CDR2 YFSETQ. The CDR3 DNA reads as TGCGCCAGCAGCTCGAGTAGCGGGAGGGCCCCAGATACGCAGTATTTT. This gives the protein CASSSSSGRAPDTQYF.

The gene calls are TRBV6-2 or TRBV6-3 and TRBJ2-3; no clear D. The V end lost 2 bases, the J end lost 8 bases, and 20 bases lay between the germline ends. This CDR3 comprises 16 residues. Looked up from germline, CDR1 is MNHEY and CDR2 is SVGEGT. The CDR3 region is CASSYPVLSPDGTQYF. The CDR3, as DNA: TGTGCCAGCAGTTACCCAGTCCTCTCCCCAGATGGTACGCAGTATTTT.

The chain carries TRBV7-8 and TRBJ1-5; D is uncertain. V was cut by 5 bases and J by 1 base, with 18 bases left in between. This CDR3 is built from 17 residues. CDR1 and CDR2 from the germline V gene are SGHVS and FQNEAQ. CDR3 coding DNA: TGTGCCAGCAGCCCCTCTCCCCTTTCCTTGAGCAATCAGCCCCAGCATTTT. Residues: CASSPSPLSLSNQPQHF.

In the case of this clone: The same CDR3 arises from other DNA sequences in this sample as well. The V and J genes are TRBV7-9 and TRBJ1-2; D possibly corresponds to TRBD1 (5 bases). V was clipped by 2 bases and J by 4 bases, with 11 bases between them. Germline values: CDR1 SEHNR, CDR2 FQNEAQ (reference sequence). CDR3 size: 14 residues. CDR3 bases: TGTGCCAGCAGCTTACGGGCGGGGCTCTATGGCTACACCTTC. Translating it yields CASSLRAGLYGYTF.